This record covers a single T cell receptor beta chain. Its target is not known. Germline V gene sequence: CDR1 SGHRS, CDR2 YFSETQ. The V segment lost 4 bases and the J segment 2 bases; nucleotides outside the gene matches: 9. The length of the CDR3 is 15 residues. This sample is part of a study of T cell clonotyping in hematopoietic cell transplantation. Study-wide findings and caveats: Pathologically expanded recipient clonotypes increased progressively from day 30 to day 180 as diversity fell. Broader posttransplant TCR repertoire diversity was predicted by graft donor and pretransplant recipient Inverse Simpson Index values. Cells were unsorted, so CD4 and CD8 contributions were not separated. At the given depth, recipient repertoires were over 95% de novo clonotypes.

Assay used: immunoSEQ multiplex PCR; TCRdb lists only in-frame clones, some missing. The data hold 27,000 or so clones, with approximately 94% observed a single time. The chain recombines TRBV5-1 with TRBJ2-7, with 7 bases fitting TRBD1. The source material was peripheral blood mononuclear cells. The TCR sequence derives from a man aged 50-60 years in good health. Some clones in this sample may be carry-over from other donors' samples. For the CDR3, the DNA is TGCGCCAGCAGCACCCCCGGGACAGTCGCCTACGAGCAGTACTTC. Translating it yields CASSTPGTVAYEQYF.